This TCR beta chain was identified during a study of shared clonotypes between healthy human individuals. A word on this clone: Its antigen is as yet unknown.

CD45RO negativity and positive selection for CCR7 defined naive CD8 cells, a population that excluded terminally differentiated effector memory CD45RA+ cells. Overall study results and limits: A small donor pool kept down the genetic and exposure-history diversity that was represented. Naive subsets typically showed greater estimated richness than memory subsets.

Using immunoSEQ multiplex PCR, the repertoire was profiled, and TCRdb retains in-frame clones only, with some absent. Of approximately 2,200,000 clones in the sample, roughly 91% were seen once. V shed 3 bases and J 5 bases; nucleotides not matched to a gene: 5. This CDR3 region has 14 residues. CDR1 ENHRY and CDR2 SYGVKD come from the germline V gene. The chain recombines TRBV10-3 with TRBJ2-5, with TRBD2 identical over 8 bases. Sequenced input: naive CD8+ T cells from PBMCs. The receptor was derived from a man younger than 35 in good health. Some clones in this sample may be carry-over from other donors' samples. This CDR3 reads CAISDLGGRETQYF. The CDR3 DNA sequence: TGTGCCATCAGTGATCTCGGCGGGAGGGAGACCCAGTACTTC.